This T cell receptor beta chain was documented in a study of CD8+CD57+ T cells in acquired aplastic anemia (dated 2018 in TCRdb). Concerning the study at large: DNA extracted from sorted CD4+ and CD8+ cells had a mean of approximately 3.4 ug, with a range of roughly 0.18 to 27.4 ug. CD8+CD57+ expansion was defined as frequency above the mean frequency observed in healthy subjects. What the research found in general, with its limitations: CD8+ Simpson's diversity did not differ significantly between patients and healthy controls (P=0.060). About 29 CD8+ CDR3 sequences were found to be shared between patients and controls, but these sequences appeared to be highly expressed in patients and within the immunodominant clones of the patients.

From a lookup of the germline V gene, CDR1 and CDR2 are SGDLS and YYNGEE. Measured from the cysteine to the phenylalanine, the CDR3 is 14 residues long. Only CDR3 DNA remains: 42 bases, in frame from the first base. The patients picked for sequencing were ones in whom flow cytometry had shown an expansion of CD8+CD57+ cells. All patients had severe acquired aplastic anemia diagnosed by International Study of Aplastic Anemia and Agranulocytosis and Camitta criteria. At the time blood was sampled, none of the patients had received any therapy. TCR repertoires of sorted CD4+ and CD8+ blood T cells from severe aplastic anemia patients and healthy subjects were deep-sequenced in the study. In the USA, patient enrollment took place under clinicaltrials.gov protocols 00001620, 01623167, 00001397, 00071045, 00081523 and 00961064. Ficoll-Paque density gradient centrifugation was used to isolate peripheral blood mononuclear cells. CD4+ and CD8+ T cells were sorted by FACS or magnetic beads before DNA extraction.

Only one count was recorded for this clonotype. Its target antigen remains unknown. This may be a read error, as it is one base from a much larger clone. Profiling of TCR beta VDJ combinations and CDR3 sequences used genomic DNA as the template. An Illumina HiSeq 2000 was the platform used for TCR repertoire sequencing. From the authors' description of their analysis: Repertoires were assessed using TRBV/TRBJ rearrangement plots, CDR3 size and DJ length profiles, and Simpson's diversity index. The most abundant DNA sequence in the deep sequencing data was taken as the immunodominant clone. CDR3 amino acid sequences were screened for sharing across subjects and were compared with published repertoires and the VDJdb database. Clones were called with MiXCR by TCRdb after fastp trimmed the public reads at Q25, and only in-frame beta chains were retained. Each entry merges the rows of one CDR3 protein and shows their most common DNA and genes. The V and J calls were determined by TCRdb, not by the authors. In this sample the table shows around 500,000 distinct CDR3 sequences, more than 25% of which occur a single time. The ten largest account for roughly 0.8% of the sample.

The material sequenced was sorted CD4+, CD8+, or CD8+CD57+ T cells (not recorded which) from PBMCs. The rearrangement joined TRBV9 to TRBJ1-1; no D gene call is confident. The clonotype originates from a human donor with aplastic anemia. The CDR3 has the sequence CAGSATSRDTEAFF. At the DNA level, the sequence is TGTGCCGGCAGCGCGACAAGCCGGGACACTGAAGCTTTCTTT.